Described below is a single TCR beta chain sequence and its context. This sample is drawn from a study of brain T cells in children with intractable seizures. From germline, CDR1 is SGDLS and CDR2 YYNGEE. V shed 4 bases, J shed 1 base, and the junction held 6 bases outside the gene matches. The CDR3 runs 16 residues. The protocol was immunoSEQ multiplex PCR, while the TCRdb copy is restricted to in-frame clones and leaves out a portion. The profile shows tens of thousands of clones, around 93% of them singletons. V usage is TRBV9 and J usage is TRBJ2-2; 8 nucleotides agree with TRBD2. This receptor was identified in a boy younger than two with tuberous sclerosis and intractable seizures. The input for sequencing was peripheral blood, taken at surgery. The CDR3: CASSPRSGGNTGELFF. For the CDR3, the DNA is TGTGCCAGCAGCCCCCGCAGCGGGGGGAACACCGGGGAGCTGTTTTTT.